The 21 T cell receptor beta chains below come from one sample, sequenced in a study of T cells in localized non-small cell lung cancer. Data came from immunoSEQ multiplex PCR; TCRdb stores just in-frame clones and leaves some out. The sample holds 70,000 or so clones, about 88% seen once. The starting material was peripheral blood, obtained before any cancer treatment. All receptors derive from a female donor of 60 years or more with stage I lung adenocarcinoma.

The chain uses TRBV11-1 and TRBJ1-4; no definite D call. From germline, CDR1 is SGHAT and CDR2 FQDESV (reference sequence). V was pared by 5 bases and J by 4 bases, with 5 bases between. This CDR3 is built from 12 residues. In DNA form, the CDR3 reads TGTGCCAGCAGCCAGAGTAATGAAAAACTGTTTTTT. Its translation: CASSQSNEKLFF.

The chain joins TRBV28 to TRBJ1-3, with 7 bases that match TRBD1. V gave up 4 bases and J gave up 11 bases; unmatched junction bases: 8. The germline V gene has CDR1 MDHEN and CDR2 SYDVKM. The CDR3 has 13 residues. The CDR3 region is CASSSADRVSIYF. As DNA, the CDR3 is TGTGCCAGCAGTTCGGCCGACAGGGTGTCCATATATTTT.

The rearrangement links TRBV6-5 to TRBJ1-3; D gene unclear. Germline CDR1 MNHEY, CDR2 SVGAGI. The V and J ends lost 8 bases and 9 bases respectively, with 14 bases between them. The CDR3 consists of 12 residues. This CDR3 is CASSPGLGTIYF. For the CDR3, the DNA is TGTGCCAGCTCCCCCGGTTTGGGCACCATATATTTT.

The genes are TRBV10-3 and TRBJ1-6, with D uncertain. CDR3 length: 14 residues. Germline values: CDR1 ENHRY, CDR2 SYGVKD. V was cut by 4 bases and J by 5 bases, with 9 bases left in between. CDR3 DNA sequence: TGTGCCATCAGTGGAGGTCAGGATAATTCACCCCTCCACTTT. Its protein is CAISGGQDNSPLHF.

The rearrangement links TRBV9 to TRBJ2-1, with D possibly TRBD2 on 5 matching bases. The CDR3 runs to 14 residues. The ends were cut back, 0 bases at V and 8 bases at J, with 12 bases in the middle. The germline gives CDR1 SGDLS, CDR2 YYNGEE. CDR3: CASSVEVGGHEQFF. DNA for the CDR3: TGTGCCAGCAGCGTAGAGGTAGGCGGGCATGAGCAGTTCTTC.

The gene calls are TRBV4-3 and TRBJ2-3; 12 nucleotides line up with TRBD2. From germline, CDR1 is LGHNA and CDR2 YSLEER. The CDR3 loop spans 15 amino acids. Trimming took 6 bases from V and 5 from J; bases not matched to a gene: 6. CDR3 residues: CASSPSGRAEDTQYF. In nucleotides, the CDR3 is TGCGCCAGCAGTCCTAGCGGGAGGGCCGAAGATACGCAGTATTTT.

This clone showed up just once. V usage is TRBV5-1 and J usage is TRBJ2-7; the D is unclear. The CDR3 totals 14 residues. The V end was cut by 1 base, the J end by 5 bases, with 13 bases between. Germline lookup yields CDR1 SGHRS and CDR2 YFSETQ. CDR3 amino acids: CASSLSLGGDEQYF. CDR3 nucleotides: TGCGCCAGCAGCTTGTCTTTGGGTGGCGACGAGCAGTACTTC.

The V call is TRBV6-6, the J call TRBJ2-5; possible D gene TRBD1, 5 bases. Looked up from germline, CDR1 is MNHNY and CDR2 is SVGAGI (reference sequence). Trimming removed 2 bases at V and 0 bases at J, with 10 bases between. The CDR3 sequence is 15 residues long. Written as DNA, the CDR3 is TGTGCCAGCAGTTACCTCCTGGACAACCAAGAGACCCAGTACTTC. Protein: CASSYLLDNQETQYF.

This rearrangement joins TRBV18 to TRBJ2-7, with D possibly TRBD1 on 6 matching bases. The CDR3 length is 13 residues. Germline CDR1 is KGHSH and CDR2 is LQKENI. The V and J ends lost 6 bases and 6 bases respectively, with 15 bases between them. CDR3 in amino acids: CASSLASRGEQYF. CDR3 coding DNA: TGTGCCAGCTCCCTGGCATCCAGGGGCGAGCAGTACTTC.

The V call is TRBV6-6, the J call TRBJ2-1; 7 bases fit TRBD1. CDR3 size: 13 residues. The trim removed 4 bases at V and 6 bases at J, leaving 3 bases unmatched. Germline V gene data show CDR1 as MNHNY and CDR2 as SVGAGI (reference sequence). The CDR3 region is CASSSDRANEQFF. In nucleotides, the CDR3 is TGTGCCAGCAGTTCTGACAGGGCCAATGAGCAGTTCTTC.

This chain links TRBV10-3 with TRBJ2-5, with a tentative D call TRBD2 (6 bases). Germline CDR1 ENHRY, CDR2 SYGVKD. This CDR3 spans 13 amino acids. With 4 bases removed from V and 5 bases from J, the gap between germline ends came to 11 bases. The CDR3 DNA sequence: TGTGCCATCAGTGTTGGAGGGTCGGAGACCCAGTACTTC. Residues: CAISVGGSETQYF.

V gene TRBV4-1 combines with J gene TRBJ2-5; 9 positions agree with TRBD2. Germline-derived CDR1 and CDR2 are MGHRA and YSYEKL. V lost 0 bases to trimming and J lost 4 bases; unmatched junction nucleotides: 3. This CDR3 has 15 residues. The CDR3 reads CASSQDPSGVETQYF. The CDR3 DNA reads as TGCGCCAGCAGCCAAGACCCTAGCGGGGTAGAGACCCAGTACTTC.

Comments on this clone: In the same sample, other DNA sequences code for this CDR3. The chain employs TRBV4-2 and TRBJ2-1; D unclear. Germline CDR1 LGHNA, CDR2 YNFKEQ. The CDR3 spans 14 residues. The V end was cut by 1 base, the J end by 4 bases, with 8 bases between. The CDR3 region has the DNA TGTGCCAGCAGCCAAGGGACCAAGTACAATGAGCAGTTCTTC. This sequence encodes CASSQGTKYNEQFF.

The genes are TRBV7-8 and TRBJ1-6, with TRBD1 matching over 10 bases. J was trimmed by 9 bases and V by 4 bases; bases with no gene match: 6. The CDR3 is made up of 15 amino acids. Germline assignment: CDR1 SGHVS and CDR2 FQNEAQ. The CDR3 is CASSSPGQGISPLHF. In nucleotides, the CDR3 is TGTGCCAGCAGCTCACCGGGACAGGGGATTTCACCCCTCCACTTT. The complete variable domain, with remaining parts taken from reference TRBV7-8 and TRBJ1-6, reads GAGVSQSPRYKVAKRGQDVALRCDPISGHVSLFWYQQALGQGPEFLTYFQNEAQLDKSGLPSDRFFAERPEGSVSTLKIQRTQQEDSAVYLCASSSPGQGISPLHFGNGTRLTVT.

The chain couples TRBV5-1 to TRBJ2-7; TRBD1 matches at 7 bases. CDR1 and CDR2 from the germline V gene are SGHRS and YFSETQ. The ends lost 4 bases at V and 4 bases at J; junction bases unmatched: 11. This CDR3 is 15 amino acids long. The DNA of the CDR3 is TGCGCCAGCAGCCATTCGACAGGGCGTCGATACGAGCAGTACTTC. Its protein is CASSHSTGRRYEQYF.

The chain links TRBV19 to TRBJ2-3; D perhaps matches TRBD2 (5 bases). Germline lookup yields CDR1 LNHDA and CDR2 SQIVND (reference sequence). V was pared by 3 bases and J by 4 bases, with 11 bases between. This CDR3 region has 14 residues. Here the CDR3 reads CASSIRGRADTQYF. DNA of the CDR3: TGTGCCAGTAGTATCAGAGGGCGTGCAGATACGCAGTATTTT.

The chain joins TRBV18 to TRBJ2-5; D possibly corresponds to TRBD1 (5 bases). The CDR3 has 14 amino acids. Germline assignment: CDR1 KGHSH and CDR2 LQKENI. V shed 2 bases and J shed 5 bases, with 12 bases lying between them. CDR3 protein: CASSPVARAETQYF. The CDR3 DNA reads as TGTGCCAGCTCACCAGTTGCCAGGGCGGAGACCCAGTACTTC. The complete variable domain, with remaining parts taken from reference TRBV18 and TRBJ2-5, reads NAGVMQNPRHLVRRRGQEARLRCSPMKGHSHVYWYRQLPEEGLKFMVYLQKENIIDESGMPKERFSAEFPKEGPSILRIQQVVRGDSAAYFCASSPVARAETQYFGPGTRLLVL.

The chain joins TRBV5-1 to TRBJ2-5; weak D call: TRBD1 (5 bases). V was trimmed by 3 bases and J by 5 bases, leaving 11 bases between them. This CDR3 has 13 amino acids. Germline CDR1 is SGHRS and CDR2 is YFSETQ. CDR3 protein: CASSSRVEETQYF. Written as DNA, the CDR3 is TGCGCCAGCAGCTCCAGGGTTGAGGAGACCCAGTACTTC.

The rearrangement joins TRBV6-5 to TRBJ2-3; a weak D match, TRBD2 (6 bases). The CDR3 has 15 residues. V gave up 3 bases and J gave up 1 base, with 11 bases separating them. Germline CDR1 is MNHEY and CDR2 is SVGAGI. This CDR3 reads CASSYGGSRTDTQYF. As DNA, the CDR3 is TGTGCCAGCAGTTATGGGGGGTCTCGCACAGATACGCAGTATTTT.

The CDR3 region is CASSYRTGDYGYTF. The CDR3 DNA reads as TGCGCCAGCAGCTATCGGACGGGCGACTATGGCTACACCTTC. The gene calls are TRBV5-1 and TRBJ1-2; no firm D call. V was trimmed by 3 bases and J by 3 bases, leaving 12 bases between them. The germline CDR1 and CDR2 sequences are SGHRS and YFSETQ. There are 14 residues in the CDR3.

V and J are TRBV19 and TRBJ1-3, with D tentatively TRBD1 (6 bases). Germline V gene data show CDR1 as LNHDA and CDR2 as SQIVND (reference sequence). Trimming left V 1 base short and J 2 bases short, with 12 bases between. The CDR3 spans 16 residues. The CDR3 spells CASSIGRRGTGNTIYF. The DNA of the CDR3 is TGTGCCAGTAGTATAGGGCGCAGGGGCACTGGAAACACCATATATTTT.